Below, 24 T cell receptor beta chains from the same sample are listed, as sequenced in a study of long-term antiretroviral therapy in people with HIV. At the survey level, the v3.0 immunoSEQ assay was run. Profiling relied on immunoSEQ multiplex PCR, and the TCRdb table lists in-frame clones only, not all of them. The repertoire consists of some 11,000 clones, with 83% occurring once and the leading ten covering 17%. Sequences were derived from unsorted PBMCs, sampled 3.4 years after starting antiretroviral therapy. The receptors originated from a man aged 35 to 55 with HIV.

Within the sample, this clone is hyperexpanded (1% or more). V usage is TRBV6-4 and J usage is TRBJ2-2, with D hard to call. V was trimmed by 2 bases and J by 4 bases, leaving 5 bases between them. Per the germline V gene, CDR1 is MRHNA and CDR2 is SNTAGT. This CDR3 spans 13 amino acids. In nucleotides, the CDR3 is TGTGCCAGCAGTGACACAACCACCGGGGAGCTGTTTTTT. Its translation: CASSDTTTGELFF.

This sequence joins TRBV11-2 and TRBJ2-4; TRBD1 might be the D (5 bases). The germline gives CDR1 SGHAT, CDR2 FQNNGV. V lost 6 bases, J lost 6 bases, and 18 bases lay in between. The CDR3 runs 15 residues. CDR3 DNA sequence: TGTGCCAGCAGTCTAGTAGGGTTTGACAGAAACATTCAGTACTTC. Amino acids: CASSLVGFDRNIQYF.

The chain has TRBV7-8 and TRBJ1-5, with a weak D call TRBD1 (5 bases). Per germline, CDR1 SGHVS and CDR2 FQNEAQ. The V end lost 4 bases, the J end lost 3 bases, and 16 bases lay between the germline ends. This CDR3 is 16 amino acids long. The chain's CDR3 is CASSYLVGGINQPQHF. The CDR3 coding sequence is TGTGCCAGCAGCTACCTCGTCGGGGGGATCAATCAGCCCCAGCATTTT.

This rearrangement joins TRBV7-2 to TRBJ1-2; D is unclear. Germline V gene data show CDR1 as SGHTA and CDR2 as FQGNSA. CDR3 length equals 14 residues. V was clipped by 5 bases and J by 8 bases, with 18 bases between them. CDR3 residues: CASSHKTSDGGYTF. CDR3 sequence (DNA): TGTGCCAGCAGCCACAAGACCTCCGATGGGGGCTACACCTTC.

V usage is TRBV6-5 and J usage is TRBJ2-7, with TRBD1 as a possible D gene (5 bases). The CDR3 contains 14 residues. Deletions cut 5 bases from V and 0 bases from J, with 11 bases between. Germline CDR1 is MNHEY and CDR2 is SVGAGI. The CDR3 is CASSLNRYSYEQYF. CDR3 bases: TGTGCCAGCAGTCTGAACAGGTACTCCTACGAGCAGTACTTC.

This clone was recorded once. V is TRBV11-1 and J is TRBJ1-1, with a tentative D call TRBD1 (6 bases). Trimming removed 1 base at V and 1 base at J, with 7 bases between. Looked up from germline, CDR1 is SGHAT and CDR2 is FQDESV (reference sequence). This CDR3 has 14 residues. The CDR3 region is CASSLGTANTEAFF. In nucleotides, the CDR3 is TGTGCCAGCAGCTTAGGGACAGCGAACACTGAAGCTTTCTTT.

The chain has TRBV19 and TRBJ1-4; D remains ambiguous. The CDR3 runs 13 residues. CDR1 LNHDA and CDR2 SQIVND come from the germline V gene (reference sequence). V was cut by 4 bases and J by 7 bases, with 10 bases left in between. CDR3 in DNA: TGTGCCAGTAGTACCGCAGCGGCTGAAAAACTGTTTTTT. Its protein product is CASSTAAAEKLFF.

This clone appeared once. The chain combines TRBV2 with TRBJ2-3, with D maybe TRBD2 (6 bases). The CDR3 covers 16 residues. Per germline, CDR1 SNHLY and CDR2 FYNNEI. Trimming removed 7 bases from V and 0 bases from J, with 17 bases in between. CDR3 amino acids: CASNDDRLGSTDTQYF. Written as DNA, the CDR3 is TGTGCCAGCAATGACGACCGACTAGGGAGCACAGATACGCAGTATTTT.

The rearrangement links TRBV11-3 to TRBJ2-5, with 8 bases fitting TRBD1. The germline V gene encodes CDR1 SGHNT and CDR2 YENEEA. The CDR3 covers 13 residues. V trimming: 7 bases; J trimming: 5 bases; junction bases outside the gene matches: 6. CDR3 DNA sequence: TGTGCCAGCACCGCGGACAGGGACGAGACCCAGTACTTC. It yields the protein CASTADRDETQYF. Filled out from reference TRBV11-3 and TRBJ2-5, the complete variable domain reads EAGVVQSPRYKIIEKKQPVAFWCNPISGHNTLYWYLQNLGQGPELLIRYENEEAVDDSQLPKDRFSAERLKGVDSTLKIQPAELGDSAVYLCASTADRDETQYFGPGTRLLVL.

V is TRBV30 and J is TRBJ2-2; 7 positions agree with TRBD2. CDR3 length: 19 amino acids. The germline V gene encodes CDR1 GTSNPN and CDR2 SVGIG (reference sequence). Trimming at V came to 4 bases and at J to 0 bases, leaving 17 bases not matched to a gene. In nucleotides, the CDR3 is TGTGCCTGGATTGAGCGCGGGAGCGTTCTTTTATCGAACACCGGGGAGCTGTTTTTT. Translating gives CAWIERGSVLLSNTGELFF.

The gene calls are TRBV4-3 and TRBJ2-5; 9 bases map to TRBD1. V lost 0 bases and J lost 5; bases outside the gene matches: 4. This CDR3 spans 15 amino acids. CDR1 and CDR2 from the germline V gene are LGHNA and YSLEER. CDR3 DNA: TGCGCCAGCAGCCAAGAAGGACAGGGGATGGAGACCCAGTACTTC. It yields the protein CASSQEGQGMETQYF.

The chain couples TRBV6-6 to TRBJ1-5; no definite D call. From germline, CDR1 is MNHNY and CDR2 SVGAGI (reference sequence). Trimming took 1 base from V and 0 from J, leaving 10 bases between them. There are 16 residues in the CDR3. The CDR3 sequence is CASSYYGGNSNQPQHF. The DNA of the CDR3 is TGTGCCAGCAGTTACTATGGCGGGAATAGCAATCAGCCCCAGCATTTT.

The chain carries TRBV21-1 and TRBJ2-7; the table's D call of TRBD1 was not tested on the DNA. TRBV21-1 has pseudogene status. The CDR3 runs to 17 residues. CDR3 nucleotide sequence: TGTGCCAGCAGCAAATCTAAGGACAGCAAGATACACTACGAGCAGTACTTC. This gives the protein CASSKSKDSKIHYEQYF.

The chain couples TRBV6-4 to TRBJ1-1; 7 bases line up with TRBD1. Per germline, CDR1 MRHNA and CDR2 SNTAGT. Trimming at V came to 5 bases and at J to 3 bases, leaving 6 bases not matched to a gene. The CDR3 spans 14 residues. This chain's CDR3 is CASSPGTEYTEAFF. DNA of the CDR3: TGTGCCAGCAGTCCCGGGACAGAGTACACTGAAGCTTTCTTT.

The V and J genes are TRBV4-2 and TRBJ2-7; 11 positions match TRBD2. The CDR3 consists of 16 residues. Germline CDR1 LGHNA, CDR2 YNFKEQ. With 1 base clipped from V and 9 bases from J, the junction kept 11 bases outside the gene matches. The CDR3 region is CASSQATSGSYLGQYF. The CDR3 DNA reads as TGTGCCAGCAGCCAAGCTACTAGCGGGAGCTACCTAGGGCAGTACTTC.

This rearrangement joins TRBV7-2 to TRBJ1-5; no firm D call. Trimming cost V 3 bases and J 7 bases, with 13 bases left between them. From germline, CDR1 is SGHTA and CDR2 FQGNSA. The CDR3 spans 14 residues. The CDR3 reads CASSFKEGRQPQHF. CDR3 in DNA: TGTGCCAGCAGCTTTAAAGAAGGTCGACAGCCCCAGCATTTT. Filled out from reference TRBV7-2 and TRBJ1-5, the complete variable domain reads GAGVSQSPSNKVTEKGKDVELRCDPISGHTALYWYRQSLGQGLEFLIYFQGNSAPDKSGLPSDRFSAERTGGSVSTLTIQRTQQEDSAVYLCASSFKEGRQPQHFGDGTRLSIL.

Points on this clone: At one of its ends the junction is not consistent with the germline gene, which may arise from a read error. The chain employs TRBV7-7 and TRBJ2-3; D uncertain. This CDR3 contains 14 residues. The germline V gene has CDR1 SSHAT and CDR2 FNYEAQ (reference sequence). Here the CDR3 reads CASSFRAGTDTQYF. Here the CDR3 DNA reads TGTGCTAGCAGCTTCCGGGCCGGCACAGATACGCAGTATTTT.

V is TRBV27 and J is TRBJ2-1; 11 bases map to TRBD2. The J segment lost 6 bases and the V segment lost 10 bases, leaving 5 bases of the junction unmatched. CDR3 length: 13 amino acids. CDR1 and CDR2 (germline): MNHEY, SMNVEV (reference sequence). This CDR3 reads CATWTSGFNEQFF. CDR3 coding DNA: TGTGCCACCTGGACTAGCGGGTTCAATGAGCAGTTCTTC.

The chain uses TRBV29-1 and TRBJ2-7, with 8 positions matching TRBD1. The junction had 4 bases not matched to a gene; V was cut back by 7 bases and J by 2 bases. CDR1 is SQVTM, CDR2 ANQGSEA, per germline. This CDR3 has 12 amino acids. The CDR3 DNA reads TGCAGCGCTCGGACAGGGACCTACGAGCAGTACTTC. Translation gives CSARTGTYEQYF.

The CDR3 DNA sequence: TGTGCCAGCAGCCGCCCGTCCGGGGGGAATGGCCCCAATGAGCAGTTCTTC. This translates into CASSRPSGGNGPNEQFF. The genes are TRBV7-2 and TRBJ2-1; 7 nucleotides match TRBD2. Looked up from germline, CDR1 is SGHTA and CDR2 is FQGNSA. V shed 5 bases, J shed 6 bases, and the junction held 16 bases outside the gene matches. The CDR3 totals 17 residues.

A few counts support this clone. This chain links TRBV7-9 with TRBJ1-5; D gene uncertain. CDR3 size: 15 residues. CDR1 is SEHNR and CDR2 is FQNEAQ in the germline V gene (reference sequence). The germline V and J ends were trimmed by 1 base and 5 bases, with 12 bases remaining between them. CDR3 sequence (DNA): TGTGCCAGCAGCTTAGTCGAAGGAGCCCATCAGCCCCAGCATTTT. Encoded protein: CASSLVEGAHQPQHF.

The chain carries TRBV7-9 and TRBJ1-1; 8 bases line up with TRBD1. The CDR3 is 14 amino acids. Germline V lookup: CDR1 SEHNR, CDR2 FQNEAQ (reference sequence). J lost 1 base, V lost 2 bases, and 0 bases had no gene match. The CDR3 is CASSLQGANTEAFF. The CDR3 DNA follows: TGTGCCAGCAGCTTACAGGGGGCGAACACTGAAGCTTTCTTT.

This clone was seen more than once but under ten times. The chain couples TRBV6-1 to TRBJ2-7, with 9 positions matching TRBD1. V was clipped by 7 bases and J by 7 bases; unmatched bases: 11. The CDR3 runs 14 residues. Germline V gene sequence: CDR1 MNHNS, CDR2 SASEGT. DNA of the CDR3: TGTGCCAGCATTTTTACACAGGGGGCTTGGGAGCAGTACTTC. Translating it yields CASIFTQGAWEQYF.

The chain couples TRBV19 to TRBJ1-1; D is uncertain. The CDR3 is 14 residues long. The germline V gene has CDR1 LNHDA and CDR2 SQIVND (reference sequence). Trimming took off 3 bases at V and 5 bases at J, with 13 bases between the two ends. CDR3 nucleotides: TGTGCCAGTAGTATGGTGGGCAGGCGGACTGAAGCTTTCTTT. Translated, it gives CASSMVGRRTEAFF.